Below, one TCR beta chain is given with its context. This specimen belongs to a study of blood T cell repertoires in COVID-19. About the research overall: Sites in the United States, Italy and Spain provided acute and convalescent COVID-19 samples. In each case, the material was cDNA or gDNA derived from T cells, B-cell-depleted T cells, or PBMCs.

Original methodology: Estimation of nucleated cell counts relied on the amplification of reference gene primers. Here immunoSEQ multiplex PCR was the method, and the copy in TCRdb shows in-frame clones only, minus some. That table supplies the V and J calls and clone size; D and trimming were determined from the DNA. Seen here are approximately 100,000 clones, about 80% observed once, and the top ten hold around 6.6%. The receptor was isolated from a man in his 60s with acute or convalescent COVID-19. Input material: peripheral blood.

Written as DNA, the CDR3 is TGTGCCAGCTCTACTAGCGGGTCCGCCTACGAGCAGTACTTC. This codes for CASSTSGSAYEQYF. The rearrangement joins TRBV18 to TRBJ2-7; TRBD2 aligns across 9 bases. The germline gives CDR1 KGHSH, CDR2 LQKENI. CDR3 length: 14 amino acids. Losses at the gene ends were 6 bases for V and 2 bases for J; bases not matched to a gene: 5.